The 5 T cell receptor beta chains in this list originate from one sample, sequenced in a study of shared clonotypes between healthy human individuals. Measured with immunoSEQ multiplex PCR; TCRdb has only the in-frame clones, and not every one. Of approximately 2.4 million clones in the sample, under 97% were seen once. Sequenced sample: naive CD4+ T cells sorted from blood. Stated subset: CD45RA+ positively selected. These receptor sequences come from a man aged 18-30 years in good health.

The chain employs TRBV14 and TRBJ2-7; D perhaps matches TRBD2 (6 bases). V lost 1 base, J lost 1 base, and 17 bases lay in between. The CDR3 is 17 residues long. Looked up from germline, CDR1 is SGHDN and CDR2 is FVKESK. This CDR3 is CASSQATPGLRSYEQYF. CDR3 coding DNA: TGTGCCAGCAGCCAAGCCACCCCGGGACTCCGATCCTACGAGCAGTACTTC. Variable domain in full (rest from reference TRBV14 and TRBJ2-7): EAGVTQFPSHSVIEKGQTVTLRCDPISGHDNLYWYRRVMGKEIKFLLHFVKESKQDESGMPNNRFLAERTGGTYSTLKVQPAELEDSGVYFCASSQATPGLRSYEQYFGPGTRLTVT.

V gene TRBV10-2 combines with J gene TRBJ1-3; TRBD1 matches 7 bases. The ends lost 6 bases at V and 4 bases at J; junction bases unmatched: 9. Germline V gene data show CDR1 as WSHSY and CDR2 as SAAADI. The CDR3 is 15 residues long. The CDR3 region is CASSRGQVAGNTIYF. The CDR3, as DNA: TGCGCCAGCAGCCGAGGACAGGTCGCGGGAAACACCATATATTTT.

The chain uses TRBV11-2 and TRBJ2-7; TRBD1 agrees at 9 bases. V trimming: 5 bases; J trimming: 6 bases; junction bases outside the gene matches: 8. Germline assignment: CDR1 SGHAT and CDR2 FQNNGV. This CDR3 spans 14 amino acids. Written as DNA, the CDR3 is TGTGCCAGCAGCACACAGGGGGCGGGCGGCGAGCAGTACTTC. This encodes CASSTQGAGGEQYF.

The gene calls are TRBV7-9 and TRBJ2-5; 9 bases map to TRBD2. The V gene end was trimmed by 3 bases and the J gene end by 5 bases; junction bases not matched to a gene: 4. Per germline, CDR1 SEHNR and CDR2 FQNEAQ (reference sequence). CDR3 length: 14 amino acids. CDR3 sequence: CASSFSGGGETQYF. The DNA for the CDR3 is TGTGCCAGCAGCTTTAGCGGGGGCGGGGAGACCCAGTACTTC.

The V gene is TRBV7-9, the J gene TRBJ1-1; D perhaps matches TRBD1 (5 bases). Germline loops: CDR1 SEHNR, CDR2 FQNEAQ (reference sequence). This CDR3 is built from 13 residues. V shed 8 bases and J shed 0 bases, with 10 bases lying between them. CDR3 DNA: TGTGCCAGCCGTGAGGACATGAACACTGAAGCTTTCTTT. Residues: CASREDMNTEAFF.